The 14 T cell receptor beta chains below all came from one sample that was sequenced in a study of shared clonotypes between healthy human individuals (dated by TCRdb to 2020 to 2022). Library preparation employed the immunoSEQ multiplex PCR assay. TCRdb obtained this table from immuneACCESS and retained in-frame rearrangements with V and J assigned. These tables miss some clones; where compared with another copy, unresolved V genes account for less than half of the shortfall, and the remainder is unexplained. The sample table holds 2.3 million or so clones, of which just over 90% were seen once. Clones ranked in the top ten supply 0.39% of the sample. The sequenced sample was naive CD4+ T cells from PBMCs. The label giving this sample's cell subset or site can be read as: CD45RA+ positively selected. Every receptor here comes from a man aged 18 to 30 in good health. Some clones in this sample may be carry-over from other donors' samples.

The chain has TRBV19 and TRBJ2-7; 9 nucleotides line up with TRBD1. V shed 6 bases and J 9 bases; nucleotides not matched to a gene: 12. Germline lookup yields CDR1 LNHDA and CDR2 SQIVND (reference sequence). The length of the CDR3 is 14 residues. This CDR3 reads CASSPGQGLRWQYF. The CDR3, as DNA: TGTGCCAGTAGCCCGGGACAGGGCCTACGATGGCAGTACTTC.

This chain links TRBV28 with TRBJ2-1; D not resolved. The V end was cut by 3 bases, the J end by 3 bases, with 12 bases between. Germline CDR1 is MDHEN and CDR2 is SYDVKM. This CDR3 has 15 residues. CDR3: CASSLGRGRYNEQFF. In nucleotides, the CDR3 is TGTGCCAGCAGTTTGGGCCGTGGGCGCTACAATGAGCAGTTCTTC.

Note on this clone: This specimen includes other DNA sequences encoding the same CDR3. The chain uses TRBV7-2 and TRBJ2-1; 9 nucleotides match TRBD2. Trimming removed 3 bases from V and 4 bases from J; junction bases left unmatched: 1. The CDR3 is 14 amino acids. CDR1 and CDR2 (germline): SGHTA, FQGNSA. The CDR3 coding sequence is TGTGCCAGCAGCTTTACTAGCGGGTACAATGAGCAGTTCTTC. Its protein product is CASSFTSGYNEQFF.

This chain joins TRBV5-1 and TRBJ2-1; the match to TRBD2 covers 10 bases. There are 18 residues in the CDR3. Germline V lookup: CDR1 SGHRS, CDR2 YFSETQ. The V segment lost 4 bases and the J segment 0 bases; nucleotides outside the gene matches: 10. The CDR3 DNA follows: TGCGCCAGCAGCCTAGGACTAGCGGAATCTTTCTCCTACAATGAGCAGTTCTTC. Protein product: CASSLGLAESFSYNEQFF.

This clone has only one observation. The chain carries TRBV4-1 and TRBJ1-5; D is unresolved. The germline V gene encodes CDR1 MGHRA and CDR2 YSYEKL. V shed 2 bases and J shed 5 bases, with 7 bases lying between them. This CDR3 is built from 13 residues. The CDR3 reads CASSQPGDQPQHF. CDR3 coding DNA: TGCGCCAGCAGCCAACCTGGCGATCAGCCCCAGCATTTT.

The gene calls are TRBV5-1 and TRBJ2-5, with a tentative D call TRBD2 (6 bases). CDR1 and CDR2 (germline): SGHRS, YFSETQ. Trimming left V 0 bases short and J 4 bases short, with 10 bases between. The CDR3 loop spans 14 amino acids. DNA for the CDR3: TGCGCCAGCAGCTTGGATTCGGGGGTAGAGACCCAGTACTTC. This sequence encodes CASSLDSGVETQYF.

The rearrangement uses TRBV2 and TRBJ1-4; D not certain. The CDR3 runs to 14 residues. Germline V gene lookup returns CDR1 SNHLY and CDR2 FYNNEI. V lost 8 bases and J lost 0, with 10 bases in between. Here the CDR3 DNA reads TGTGCCAGCCAAAGGCGCGCAACTAATGAAAAACTGTTTTTT. Translated, it gives CASQRRATNEKLFF.

J is TRBJ2-1 and V is TRBV7-3, with unresolved D. Deletions cut 1 base from V and 0 bases from J, with 7 bases between. Per the germline V gene, CDR1 is SGHTA and CDR2 is FQGTGA. This CDR3 is built from 15 residues. CDR3 in DNA: TGTGCCAGCAGCTTAATCCAGAGCTCCTACAATGAGCAGTTCTTC. It yields the protein CASSLIQSSYNEQFF.

The V gene is TRBV7-9, the J gene TRBJ2-3; perhaps D is TRBD1 or TRBD2 (5 bases each). CDR3 length: 16 amino acids. CDR1 and CDR2 (germline): SEHNR, FQNEAQ (reference sequence). V shed 4 bases and J shed 0 bases, with 14 bases lying between them. The CDR3 here is CASSSNLRDSTDTQYF. The CDR3 DNA is TGTGCCAGCAGCTCGAACCTCCGGGACAGCACAGATACGCAGTATTTT. Based on the CDR3 plus reference TRBV7-9 and TRBJ2-3, the full variable domain is DTGVSQNPRHKITKRGQNVTFRCDPISEHNRLYWYRQTLGQGPEFLTYFQNEAQLEKSRLLSDRFSAERPKGSFSTLEIQRTEQGDSAMYLCASSSNLRDSTDTQYFGPGTRLTVL.

This sequence joins TRBV28 and TRBJ1-2, with 9 nucleotides matching TRBD1. The CDR3 consists of 17 residues. Germline-derived CDR1 and CDR2 are MDHEN and SYDVKM. V gave up 1 base and J gave up 6 bases; unmatched junction bases: 12. The CDR3 region has the DNA TGTGCCAGCAGTTTATTACGGTATTCCACAGGGGGCGATGGCTACACCTTC. Residues: CASSLLRYSTGGDGYTF.

The chain couples TRBV28 to TRBJ2-3; D is uncertain. Germline loops: CDR1 MDHEN, CDR2 SYDVKM. This CDR3 has 15 residues. V lost 3 bases and J lost 1, with 11 bases in between. The CDR3 loop reads CASSLASVRTDTQYF. CDR3 in DNA: TGTGCCAGCAGTTTGGCGTCAGTTCGCACAGATACGCAGTATTTT. Variable domain in full (rest from reference TRBV28 and TRBJ2-3): DVKVTQSSRYLVKRTGEKVFLECVQDMDHENMFWYRQDPGLGLRLIYFSYDVKMKEKGDIPEGYSVSREKKERFSLILESASTNQTSMYLCASSLASVRTDTQYFGPGTRLTVL.

The chain employs TRBV30 and TRBJ2-7, with 8 bases lining up with TRBD1. V lost 3 bases, J lost 3 bases, and 7 bases stayed unmatched. The CDR3 is made up of 14 amino acids. The germline gives CDR1 GTSNPN, CDR2 SVGIG (reference sequence). This CDR3 reads CAWSRTGISYEQYF. The CDR3 DNA follows: TGTGCCTGGAGCCGGACAGGGATAAGCTACGAGCAGTACTTC.

The rearrangement joins TRBV6-1 to TRBJ2-7, with D maybe TRBD1 (6 bases). CDR1 and CDR2 from the germline V gene are MNHNS and SASEGT. This CDR3 is built from 15 residues. The germline V and J ends were trimmed by 6 bases and 0 bases, with 15 bases remaining between them. The DNA of the CDR3 is TGTGCCAGCAGGCCGATACAGGGTTACTCCTACGAGCAGTACTTC. It specifies CASRPIQGYSYEQYF.

This clone was recorded once. This chain links TRBV5-1 with TRBJ2-2; D is possibly TRBD2 (5 bases). Looked up from germline, CDR1 is SGHRS and CDR2 is YFSETQ. V lost 0 bases to trimming and J lost 7 bases, with 10 bases between them. The CDR3 is 14 amino acids. The DNA of the CDR3 is TGCGCCAGCAGCTTGGGCCCACGGGACGGGGAGCTGTTTTTT. Amino acids: CASSLGPRDGELFF.